This entry describes one T cell receptor (beta chain). The authors ran a second PCR of roughly 7 to 11 cycles using a sample-barcoded 5' primer and a J-beta primer mix. TCRdb passed the 5' RACE reads through MiXCR, listing each CDR3 protein once. The sample shows roughly 800,000 distinct CDR3 sequences, roughly 60% of them seen only once. The germline V gene encodes CDR1 SGHAT and CDR2 FQDESV (reference sequence). This CDR3 has 15 residues. Trimming shortened V by 1 base and J by 6 bases, and 14 bases separated the two germline ends. This sample is part of a study of blood T cells in healthy people across ages. The amount of total RNA extracted per sample was at least 6 micrograms.

The sequence was collected from a man aged 25 to 40 in good health. The sample consisted of blood. The chain is built from TRBV11-1 and TRBJ2-3; D is possibly TRBD2 (5 bases). CDR3 DNA: TGTGCCAGCAGCTTAGAGTCGAGGGCTCTGGATACGCAGTATTTT. Translated, it gives CASSLESRALDTQYF.